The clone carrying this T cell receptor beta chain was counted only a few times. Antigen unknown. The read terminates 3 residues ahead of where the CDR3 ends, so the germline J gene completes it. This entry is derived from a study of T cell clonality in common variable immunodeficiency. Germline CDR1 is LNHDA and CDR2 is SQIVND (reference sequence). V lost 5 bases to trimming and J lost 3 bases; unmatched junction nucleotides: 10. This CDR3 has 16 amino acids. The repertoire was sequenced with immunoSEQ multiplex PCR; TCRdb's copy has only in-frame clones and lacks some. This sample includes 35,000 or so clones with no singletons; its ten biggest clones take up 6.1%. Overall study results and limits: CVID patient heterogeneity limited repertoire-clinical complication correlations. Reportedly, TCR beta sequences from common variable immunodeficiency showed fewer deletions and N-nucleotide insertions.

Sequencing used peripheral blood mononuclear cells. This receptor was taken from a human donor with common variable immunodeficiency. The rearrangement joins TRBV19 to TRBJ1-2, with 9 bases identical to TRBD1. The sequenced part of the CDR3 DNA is TGTGCCAGTAGTCTGGGGACAGGGAGCTGGGACTATGGC. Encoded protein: CASSLGTGSWDYG. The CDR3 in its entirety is CASSLGTGSWDYGYTF.